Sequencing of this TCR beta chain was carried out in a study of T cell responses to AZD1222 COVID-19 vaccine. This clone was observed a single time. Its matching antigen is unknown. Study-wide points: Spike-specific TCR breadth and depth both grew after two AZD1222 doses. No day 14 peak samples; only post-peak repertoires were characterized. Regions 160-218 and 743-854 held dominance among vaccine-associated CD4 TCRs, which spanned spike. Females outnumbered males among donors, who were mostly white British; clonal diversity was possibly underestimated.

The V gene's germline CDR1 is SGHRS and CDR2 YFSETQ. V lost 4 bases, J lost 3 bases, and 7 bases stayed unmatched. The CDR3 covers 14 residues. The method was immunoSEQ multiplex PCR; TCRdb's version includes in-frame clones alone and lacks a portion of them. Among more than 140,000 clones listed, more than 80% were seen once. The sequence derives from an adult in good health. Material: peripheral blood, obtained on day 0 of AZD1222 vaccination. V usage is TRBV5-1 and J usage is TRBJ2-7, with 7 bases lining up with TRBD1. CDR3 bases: TGCGCCAGCAGCCCAACGACAGGGAACTACGAGCAGTACTTC. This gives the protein CASSPTTGNYEQYF.